This entry lists 5 T cell receptor beta chains sequenced from one sample in a study of cytomegalovirus exposure and HLA in healthy donors. PCR was performed using 60 Vbeta and 13 Jbeta primers. TCRdb's copy holds only in-frame clones and misses some; the assay was immunoSEQ multiplex PCR. The sample contains under 150,000 clones, 82% of which appear only once. The specimen sequenced was PBMCs. The receptor set was obtained from a male donor in good health and CMV-seronegative.

J is TRBJ2-7 and V is TRBV21-1; the D call of TRBD2 is as the table states it, not checked on the DNA. TRBV21-1 is labeled a pseudogene. The CDR3 has 16 amino acids. The CDR3: CASSKACSTATYEQYF. CDR3 sequence (DNA): TGTGCCAGCAGCAAAGCCTGTTCGACTGCCACCTACGAGCAGTACTTC.

The chain couples TRBV19 to TRBJ2-3; a weak D match, TRBD1 (5 bases). The CDR3 consists of 14 residues. The germline V gene encodes CDR1 LNHDA and CDR2 SQIVND (reference sequence). Between the trimmed V and J ends, which lost 3 bases and 8 bases, there was a span of 15 bases. The DNA for the CDR3 is TGTGCCAGTAGTATGGTCCAGGGTATTGGTACGCAGTATTTT. Its protein is CASSMVQGIGTQYF.

This clone was seen only once. This chain connects TRBV10-3 to TRBJ2-2; 11 nucleotides match TRBD2. Germline loops: CDR1 ENHRY, CDR2 SYGVKD. The V and J ends lost 10 bases and 3 bases, in that order; junction bases with no gene match: 7. The CDR3 has 15 residues. The CDR3 sequence: CATRNSGRDTGELFF. In DNA, the CDR3 is TGTGCCACCCGAAATAGCGGGAGGGACACCGGGGAGCTGTTTTTT.

In DNA form, the CDR3 reads TGTGCCAGCAGTTACTCCTGGACGGGAGTCAACCAGCCCCAGCATTTT. Its protein product is CASSYSWTGVNQPQHF. This chain connects TRBV6-5 to TRBJ1-5; D not resolved. CDR1 and CDR2 from the germline V gene are MNHEY and SVGAGI. V was pared by 0 bases and J by 7 bases, with 16 bases between. This CDR3 contains 16 residues.

This CDR3 reads CASSLKGGLESYTF. CDR3 in DNA: TGTGCCAGCAGTTTAAAGGGAGGTTTGGAGAGCTACACCTTC. The chain employs TRBV28 and TRBJ1-2; D unresolved. The germline V gene has CDR1 MDHEN and CDR2 SYDVKM. There are 14 residues in the CDR3. Trimming took 2 bases from V and 9 from J, leaving 16 bases between them.